The next 17 T cell receptor beta chains were all read from a single sample in a study of STAT5B mutations in CD4+ large granular lymphocyte leukemia. This table comes from immunoSEQ multiplex PCR, and its TCRdb copy is limited to in-frame clones, with some not included. The table records tens of thousands of clones, around four fifths of them present only once. Sequenced input: CD4+ T cells from blood buffy coats. These receptors were obtained from a human donor in good health.

The chain recombines TRBV9 with TRBJ2-3; TRBD1 might be the D (6 bases). Trimming took 3 bases from V and 4 from J, leaving 21 bases between them. Looked up from germline, CDR1 is SGDLS and CDR2 is YYNGEE. This CDR3 has 17 residues. The DNA of the CDR3 is TGTGCCAGCAGCGGGGGGCCCGGACATCCTACAGCAGATACGCAGTATTTT. Encoded protein: CASSGGPGHPTADTQYF.

The chain is built from TRBV4-1 and TRBJ2-1, with D unclear. Trimming removed 1 base from V and 12 bases from J, with 10 bases in between. CDR1 is MGHRA and CDR2 is YSYEKL in the germline V gene. CDR3 length equals 12 residues. CDR3 amino acids: CASSQVRVGQFF. The CDR3 nucleotides are TGCGCCAGCAGCCAAGTTAGGGTTGGGCAGTTCTTC.

The rearrangement uses TRBV5-1 and TRBJ1-4; 8 bases map to TRBD1. This CDR3 is built from 17 residues. The trim removed 2 bases at V and 0 bases at J, leaving 6 bases unmatched. Germline CDR1 reads SGHRS; CDR2 reads YFSETQ. DNA of the CDR3: TGCGCCAGCAGCTTCGTGACAGGGGTTGCAACTAATGAAAAACTGTTTTTT. This translates into CASSFVTGVATNEKLFF.

The chain links TRBV19 to TRBJ1-5; the D gene is possibly TRBD1 (5 bases). Trimming took 3 bases from V and 9 from J, leaving 18 bases between them. In germline, CDR1 is LNHDA, CDR2 SQIVND (reference sequence). This CDR3 contains 15 residues. CDR3 amino acids: CASSIIGLDGGPQHF. The CDR3 DNA follows: TGTGCCAGTAGTATCATCGGCCTGGACGGGGGGCCCCAGCATTTT.

The genes are TRBV4-3 and TRBJ1-1; the D is unclear. There are 13 residues in the CDR3. Trimming left V 3 bases short and J 1 base short, with 6 bases between. Germline CDR1 LGHNA, CDR2 YSLEER. For the CDR3, the DNA is TGCGCCAGCAGCCACGGGCCGAACACTGAAGCTTTCTTT. Encoded protein: CASSHGPNTEAFF.

V is TRBV6-5 and J is TRBJ2-3; 7 positions match TRBD2. Trimming at V came to 2 bases and at J to 5 bases, leaving 4 bases not matched to a gene. The V gene's germline CDR1 is MNHEY and CDR2 SVGAGI. This CDR3 has 14 amino acids. CDR3 protein: CASSYGGGGDTQYF. CDR3 DNA sequence: TGTGCCAGCAGTTACGGGGGGGGTGGAGATACGCAGTATTTT.

The chain carries TRBV9 and TRBJ2-7; 7 positions agree with TRBD1. Germline CDR1 is SGDLS and CDR2 is YYNGEE. The J segment lost 2 bases and the V segment lost 3 bases, leaving 5 bases of the junction unmatched. CDR3 length: 14 amino acids. The CDR3 DNA follows: TGTGCCAGCAGCGACACGGGACAGACCTACGAGCAGTACTTC. This translates into CASSDTGQTYEQYF.

The chain is built from TRBV7-2 and TRBJ1-5, with D perhaps matching TRBD1 (6 bases). Germline-derived CDR1 and CDR2 are SGHTA and FQGNSA. The V gene lost 0 bases and the J gene lost 7 bases, with 13 bases spanning the gap. This CDR3 has 15 residues. The DNA of the CDR3 is TGTGCCAGCAGCTTAGCGGGGACACCCTTCCAGCCCCAGCATTTT. This codes for CASSLAGTPFQPQHF. The full variable domain, completed using reference TRBV7-2 and TRBJ1-5, is GAGVSQSPSNKVTEKGKDVELRCDPISGHTALYWYRQSLGQGLEFLIYFQGNSAPDKSGLPSDRFSAERTGGSVSTLTIQRTQQEDSAVYLCASSLAGTPFQPQHFGDGTRLSIL.

The V gene is TRBV5-5, the J gene TRBJ2-5, with TRBD1 matching 7 bases. Trimming took 6 bases from V and 5 from J; bases not matched to a gene: 10. Germline V gene sequence: CDR1 SGHKS, CDR2 YYEKEE (reference sequence). The CDR3 extends over 14 amino acids. CDR3 region: CASTLRQGEETQYF. As DNA, the CDR3 is TGTGCCAGCACCCTGAGGCAGGGGGAGGAGACCCAGTACTTC. The variable domain in full, completed from reference TRBV5-5 and TRBJ2-5, reads DAGVTQSPTHLIKTRGQQVTLRCSPISGHKSVSWYQQVLGQGPQFIFQYYEKEERGRGNFPDRFSARQFPNYSSELNVNALLLGDSALYLCASTLRQGEETQYFGPGTRLLVL.

This clone has only one observation. This chain links TRBV30 with TRBJ2-7; either TRBD1 or TRBD2 may fit D (6 bases each). CDR3 length equals 12 residues. The germline V gene encodes CDR1 GTSNPN and CDR2 SVGIG (reference sequence). This CDR3 is CAGTSGAYEQYF. DNA of the CDR3: TGTGCTGGGACGTCGGGGGCTTACGAGCAGTACTTC.

V and J are TRBV5-6 and TRBJ1-1, with a weak D call TRBD1 (5 bases). The CDR3 consists of 11 residues. Germline lookup yields CDR1 SGHDT and CDR2 YYEEEE. The V end lost 5 bases, the J end lost 4 bases, and 6 bases lay between the germline ends. The CDR3 loop is CASRRGTEAFF. The CDR3 DNA sequence: TGTGCCAGCAGGAGGGGCACTGAAGCTTTCTTT.

This clone was seen just once. The chain links TRBV19 to TRBJ1-2; D is unresolved. Germline-derived CDR1 and CDR2 are LNHDA and SQIVND (reference sequence). Trimming pared 6 bases from V and 0 bases from J, leaving 14 bases between. The CDR3 extends over 15 amino acids. CDR3 in amino acids: CASRVLSGANYGYTF. The CDR3 DNA follows: TGTGCCAGTAGAGTTTTATCTGGAGCTAACTATGGCTACACCTTC.

CDR3 amino acids: CASSQSGFNQPQHF. CDR3 DNA: TGTGCCAGCTCACAGTCGGGTTTCAATCAGCCCCAGCATTTT. This chain connects TRBV18 to TRBJ1-5; unclear D gene. Germline assignment: CDR1 KGHSH and CDR2 LQKENI. With 4 bases removed from V and 3 bases from J, the gap between germline ends came to 10 bases. There are 14 residues in the CDR3.

The chain has TRBV18 and TRBJ2-2; D tentatively fits TRBD1 or TRBD2 (7 bases each). Deletions cut 5 bases from V and 4 bases from J, with 17 bases between. Germline CDR1 reads KGHSH; CDR2 reads LQKENI. The CDR3 length is 16 residues. DNA of the CDR3: TGTGCCAGCTCATTCAGGGGGGGGCTCGGCACCGGGGAGCTGTTTTTT. Protein sequence: CASSFRGGLGTGELFF.

The gene calls are TRBV4-1 and TRBJ1-6; D uncertain. CDR3 size: 12 residues. Per the germline V gene, CDR1 is MGHRA and CDR2 is YSYEKL. The V end was cut by 5 bases, the J end by 13 bases, with 12 bases between. CDR3 nucleotides: TGCGCCAGCAGCTCCAATACATCGCCCCTCCACTTT. The encoded protein is CASSSNTSPLHF.

The CDR3 sequence is CAWLKPGQGAREQYF. CDR3 sequence (DNA): TGTGCCTGGTTAAAACCGGGACAGGGGGCAAGGGAGCAGTACTTC. The V and J genes are TRBV30 and TRBJ2-7, with 12 bases identical to TRBD1. Germline trimming cut 5 bases from V and 7 bases from J; bases unmatched to any gene: 12. CDR3 length equals 15 residues. CDR1 GTSNPN and CDR2 SVGIG come from the germline V gene (reference sequence).

The chain joins TRBV7-2 to TRBJ2-3; TRBD1 matches 7 bases. The CDR3 is 15 residues long. V lost 1 base and J lost 1; bases outside the gene matches: 2. The germline CDR1 and CDR2 sequences are SGHTA and FQGNSA. The CDR3 protein is CASSLVGQGTDTQYF. The CDR3 DNA reads as TGTGCCAGCAGCTTAGTAGGACAGGGCACAGATACGCAGTATTTT.